This T cell receptor (beta chain) came from a study of radiotherapy plus CTLA-4 blockade in lung cancer. Findings of the study overall: Early clone dynamics of blood T cells, plus interferon-beta, reportedly predicted response best.

Worth noting for this clone: Its specificity is unknown. The same CDR3 also results from other DNA sequences found in this sample.

Receiving focal radiation plus CTLA-4 blockade with ipilimumab were patients who had chemo-refractory metastatic non-small-cell lung cancer. Assay: immunoSEQ multiplex PCR; the TCRdb copy retains only in-frame clones and omits some. This sample yields about 98,000 clones, of which approximately 85% are seen a single time; around 3.5% belongs to the top ten. The sample consisted of peripheral blood, taken from a patient treated with radiotherapy plus ipilimumab. The sequence came from a human donor with non-small cell lung cancer who had a partial response to radiotherapy plus ipilimumab.

CDR3 protein: CASSSLAGGRRDTQYF. CDR3 DNA sequence: TGTGCCAGCAGTTCCCTGGCGGGAGGGCGAAGAGATACGCAGTATTTT. The genes are TRBV27 and TRBJ2-3; 9 bases are a match to TRBD2. This CDR3 spans 16 amino acids. The trim removed 4 bases at V and 5 bases at J, leaving 10 bases unmatched. Germline assignment: CDR1 MNHEY and CDR2 SMNVEV (reference sequence).